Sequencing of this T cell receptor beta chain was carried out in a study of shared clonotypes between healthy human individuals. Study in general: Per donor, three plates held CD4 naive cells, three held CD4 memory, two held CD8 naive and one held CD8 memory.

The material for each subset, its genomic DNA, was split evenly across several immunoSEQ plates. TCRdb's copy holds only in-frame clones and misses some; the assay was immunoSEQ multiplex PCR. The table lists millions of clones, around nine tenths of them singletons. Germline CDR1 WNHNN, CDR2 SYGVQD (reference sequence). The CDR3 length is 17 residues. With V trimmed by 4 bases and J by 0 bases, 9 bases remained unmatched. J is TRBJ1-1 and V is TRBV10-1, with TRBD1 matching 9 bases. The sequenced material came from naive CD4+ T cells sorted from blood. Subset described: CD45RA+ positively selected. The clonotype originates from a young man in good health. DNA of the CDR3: TGCGCCAGCAGTGGACGGACAGGGGACCCTATGAACACTGAAGCTTTCTTT. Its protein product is CASSGRTGDPMNTEAFF.